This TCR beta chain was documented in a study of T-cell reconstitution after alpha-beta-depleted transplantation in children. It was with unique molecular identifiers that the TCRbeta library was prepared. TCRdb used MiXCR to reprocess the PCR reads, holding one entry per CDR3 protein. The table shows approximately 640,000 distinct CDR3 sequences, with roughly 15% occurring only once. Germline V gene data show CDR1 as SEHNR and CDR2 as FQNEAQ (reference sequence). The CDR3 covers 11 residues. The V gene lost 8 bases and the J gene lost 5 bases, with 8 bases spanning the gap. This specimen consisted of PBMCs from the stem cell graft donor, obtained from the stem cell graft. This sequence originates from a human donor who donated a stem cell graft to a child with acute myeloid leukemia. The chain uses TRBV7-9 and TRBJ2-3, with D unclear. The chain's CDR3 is CASVRRDTQYF. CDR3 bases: TGTGCCAGCGTCAGGAGAGATACGCAGTATTTT.